The 23 T cell receptor beta chains below were found in one sample sequenced in a study of T cells in Graves' hyperthyroidism and ophthalmopathy. TCR beta CDR3 regions were amplified from RNA. The HTBI set primed first-round TCR CDR3 RT-PCR. From the multiplex PCR reads, TCRdb called clonotypes with MiXCR, one entry per CDR3 protein. Of approximately 700,000 distinct CDR3 sequences detected, around 15% appear once; the ten largest clones hold under 10%. The material sequenced was blood. The receptors derive from a man between 18 and 29 years old with Graves' hyperthyroidism.

This clonotype came up a few times. The CDR3: CASSEALGRGNSGNTIYF. The CDR3 bases are TGTGCCAGCAGTGAAGCGTTAGGCAGGGGGAACTCTGGAAACACCATATATTTT. This chain uses TRBV2 with TRBJ1-3; TRBD1 matches at 7 bases. The CDR3 loop spans 18 amino acids. Germline CDR1 reads SNHLY; CDR2 reads FYNNEI. V lost 0 bases, J lost 0 bases, and 8 bases stayed unmatched.

This clonotype came up many times. The J gene is TRBJ1-2, the V gene TRBV2; perhaps TRBD1 as D (6 bases). Germline CDR1 is SNHLY and CDR2 is FYNNEI. Trimming took off 2 bases at V and 0 bases at J, with 13 bases between the two ends. This CDR3 region has 16 residues. The chain's CDR3 is CASSEMGGRSNYGYTF. The CDR3 DNA follows: TGTGCCAGCAGTGAAATGGGGGGCCGATCTAACTATGGCTACACCTTC.

This chain uses TRBV5-1 with TRBJ2-3, with D possibly being TRBD1 or TRBD2 (5 bases each). V lost 4 bases and J 7 bases, leaving 16 bases between the germline ends. The CDR3 length is 14 residues. Germline loops: CDR1 SGHRS, CDR2 YFSETQ. The CDR3 is CASSVGDGHHTQYF. In DNA form, the CDR3 reads TGCGCCAGCAGCGTCGGGGACGGTCATCATACGCAGTATTTT.

The chain is built from TRBV29-1 and TRBJ1-1; D ambiguous. Germline loops: CDR1 SQVTM, CDR2 ANQGSEA. Trimming took 3 bases from V and 1 from J, leaving 15 bases between them. This CDR3 has 15 residues. CDR3 DNA: TGCAGCGTTGATCGGCCTCCTACTTGGAACACTGAAGCTTTCTTT. This encodes CSVDRPPTWNTEAFF.

This clonotype was recorded many times. The V and J genes are TRBV2 and TRBJ1-1, with TRBD1 matching 12 bases. CDR1 is SNHLY, CDR2 FYNNEI, per germline. The CDR3 has 15 amino acids. V was pared by 7 bases and J by 5 bases, with 8 bases of the junction left unmatched. The CDR3 loop reads CASIRDRGLETEAFF. The CDR3 region has the DNA TGTGCCAGCATAAGGGACAGGGGGCTGGAAACTGAAGCTTTCTTT.

Turning to this clonotype: Relative to the germline gene, one junction end is altered; a read error may explain this. The chain recombines TRBV30 with TRBJ2-1, with D uncertain. CDR1 is GTSNPN, CDR2 SVGIG, per germline (reference sequence). The CDR3 is 12 residues long. The CDR3 DNA reads as TGTGCCTGGAAAGCTAATCTCAATGAGCAGTCCTTC. It is translated as CAWKANLNEQSF.

The chain couples TRBV4-3 to TRBJ2-3, with 10 bases aligning to TRBD2. The trim removed 8 bases at V and 4 bases at J, leaving 6 bases unmatched. The CDR3 sequence is 14 residues long. Germline V gives CDR1 LGHNA, CDR2 YSLEER. DNA for the CDR3: TGCGCCAGCTCTAGCGGGAGTATCTCAGATACGCAGTATTTT. Translation: CASSSGSISDTQYF.

The chain is built from TRBV5-1 and TRBJ2-7; TRBD2 aligns across 11 bases. In germline, CDR1 is SGHRS, CDR2 YFSETQ. This CDR3 has 15 residues. Losses at the gene ends were 1 base for V and 3 bases for J; bases not matched to a gene: 3. The CDR3 nucleotides read TGCGCCAGCAGCTTGACTAGCGGGAGCTACTACGAGCAGTACTTC. Its protein product is CASSLTSGSYYEQYF.

This clonotype was observed a few times. The chain links TRBV20-1 to TRBJ1-1; 8 bases map to TRBD1. V dropped 3 bases and J dropped 4; count of bases not matched to a gene: 7. The CDR3 is 14 amino acids. CDR1 and CDR2 (germline): DFQATT, SNEGSKA (reference sequence). The CDR3 DNA reads TGCAGTGCTAGCTACAGGGGGTCGGGCACTGAAGCTTTCTTT. Protein sequence: CSASYRGSGTEAFF.

This clonotype was seen ten or more times. The CDR3, as DNA: TGTGCCAGCAACGAGGAGGGCTACGAGCAGTACTTC. It translates to CASNEEGYEQYF. The gene calls are TRBV28 and TRBJ2-7, with a tentative D call TRBD2 (6 bases). Deletions cut 7 bases from V and 3 bases from J, with 10 bases between. Germline CDR1 and CDR2: MDHEN and SYDVKM. There are 12 residues in the CDR3.

This clonotype was found many times. This chain connects TRBV12-3 or TRBV12-4 to TRBJ1-2; no reliable D call. Trimming removed 6 bases at V and 2 bases at J, with 13 bases between. This CDR3 comprises 14 residues. In nucleotides, the CDR3 is TGTGCCAGCAGCAAGGACGAACCAAACTATGGCTACACCTTC. As protein: CASSKDEPNYGYTF.

Note on this clonotype: A read error may be the cause here, since a much bigger clone is one base away. The chain links TRBV29-1 to TRBJ2-5; 7 bases line up with TRBD1. The better agreement between TRBJ2-1 and the DNA end casts doubt on the J call. Germline values: CDR1 SQVTM, CDR2 ANQGSEA. CDR3 length: 15 residues. The CDR3 bases are TGCAGCGTTGCCCTAGGGACAGACTACCAAGAGACCCAGTTCTTC. It encodes CSVALGTDYQETQFF.

This clonotype was recorded many times. This chain links TRBV7-2 with TRBJ2-3, with 10 positions matching TRBD1. Unmatched junction bases numbered 6, after V lost 5 bases and J lost 1 base. Germline loops: CDR1 SGHTA, CDR2 FQGNSA. The CDR3 is made up of 16 amino acids. The CDR3 loop is CASSLAGTGGTDTQYF. CDR3 nucleotide sequence: TGTGCCAGCAGCCTCGCCGGGACAGGGGGCACAGATACGCAGTATTTT.

This clonotype was counted a few times. DNA for the CDR3: TGCAGTGCTAGCTCCCCGACCTCCCTGACGGGGCCCCAGCATTTT. It specifies CSASSPTSLTGPQHF. The chain uses TRBV20-1 and TRBJ1-5, with D hard to call. The CDR3 runs 15 residues. Germline CDR1 reads DFQATT; CDR2 reads SNEGSKA (reference sequence). Trimming left V 3 bases short and J 9 bases short, with 21 bases between.

This clonotype turned up a few times. As DNA, the CDR3 is TGTGCCATCAGTGAGTCAATCGGCCGACAGGGCGACTACACCTTC. This translates into CAISESIGRQGDYTF. The rearrangement links TRBV10-3 to TRBJ1-2; 7 bases map to TRBD1. The germline gives CDR1 ENHRY, CDR2 SYGVKD. This CDR3 has 15 amino acids. With V trimmed by 0 bases and J by 10 bases, 11 bases remained unmatched.

The chain is built from TRBV19 and TRBJ2-2; D gene uncertain. Germline CDR1 LNHDA, CDR2 SQIVND (reference sequence). This CDR3 comprises 13 residues. V was trimmed by 5 bases and J by 11 bases, leaving 15 bases between them. The CDR3 is CASSSSAMLELFF. For the CDR3, the DNA is TGTGCCAGTAGTTCCTCAGCCATGTTAGAGCTGTTTTTT. Variable domain in full (rest from reference TRBV19 and TRBJ2-2): DGGITQSPKYLFRKEGQNVTLSCEQNLNHDAMYWYRQDPGQGLRLIYYSQIVNDFQKGDIAEGYSVSREKKESFPLTVTSAQKNPTAFYLCASSSSAMLELFFGEGSRLTVL.

The V and J genes are TRBV25-1 and TRBJ2-5, with a weak D call TRBD2 (7 bases). Germline lookup yields CDR1 MGHDK and CDR2 SYGVNS. V was trimmed by 10 bases and J by 3 bases, leaving 21 bases between them. This CDR3 contains 15 residues. The CDR3 loop is CATTGGGGFEETQYF. CDR3 sequence (DNA): TGTGCCACCACCGGAGGGGGGGGATTTGAAGAGACCCAGTACTTC.

In its sample, this clonotype was seen many times. The chain recombines TRBV28 with TRBJ2-1, with a tentative D call TRBD2 (6 bases). Germline V gene data show CDR1 as MDHEN and CDR2 as SYDVKM. V lost 2 bases and J 6 bases, leaving 8 bases between the germline ends. The CDR3 runs to 13 residues. The CDR3 reads CASSLRGVNEQFF. For the CDR3, the DNA is TGTGCCAGCAGTTTACGCGGGGTCAATGAGCAGTTCTTC.

This clonotype has a handful of counts. The V gene is TRBV24-1, the J gene TRBJ2-1, with TRBD1 matching 11 bases. The CDR3 loop spans 16 amino acids. J gave up 7 bases and V 3 bases, and 7 bases lay outside the gene matches. Germline CDR1 KGHDR, CDR2 SFDVKD. CDR3 protein: CATSDPDRGLRNEQFF. Here the CDR3 DNA reads TGTGCCACCAGTGATCCGGACAGGGGGCTAAGGAATGAGCAGTTCTTC.

This sequence joins TRBV20-1 and TRBJ2-3, with TRBD2 matching 10 bases. The V and J ends lost 3 bases and 14 bases, in that order; junction bases with no gene match: 14. The V gene's germline CDR1 is DFQATT and CDR2 SNEGSKA (reference sequence). The CDR3 is 14 residues long. The CDR3 DNA sequence: TGCAGTGCTAGCGGCTCTAGCGGGAGAGGCCCGGTGTATTTT. It yields the protein CSASGSSGRGPVYF.

This clonotype has ten or more counts. V and J are TRBV3-1 and TRBJ2-7, with D perhaps matching TRBD2 (5 bases). V was clipped by 1 base and J by 4 bases, with 8 bases between them. The germline CDR1 and CDR2 sequences are LGHDT and YNNKEL (reference sequence). CDR3 length equals 13 residues. The CDR3 region has the DNA TGTGCCAGCAGCCAAGCTGGGGAGTACGAGCAGTACTTC. Translated, it gives CASSQAGEYEQYF.

Written as DNA, the CDR3 is TGCGCCAGCAGCCAAGATTTTTCGGACGGGAGTCGGAATGAGCAGTTCTTC. As protein: CASSQDFSDGSRNEQFF. The chain is built from TRBV4-1 and TRBJ2-1; maybe TRBD2 (6 bases). The V end was cut by 0 bases, the J end by 7 bases, with 19 bases between. This CDR3 spans 17 amino acids. CDR1 MGHRA and CDR2 YSYEKL come from the germline V gene.

At least ten counts were recorded for this clonotype. The rearrangement uses TRBV7-3 and TRBJ2-2, with TRBD2 matching over 9 bases. This CDR3 comprises 16 residues. Losses at the gene ends were 3 bases for V and 6 bases for J; bases not matched to a gene: 8. Looked up from germline, CDR1 is SGHTA and CDR2 is FQGTGA. The CDR3 reads CASSFGTSPWAGELFF. The DNA for the CDR3 is TGTGCCAGCAGCTTCGGGACTAGCCCCTGGGCCGGGGAGCTGTTTTTT. Full variable domain (remainder filled in from reference TRBV7-3 and TRBJ2-2): GAGVSQTPSNKVTEKGKYVELRCDPISGHTALYWYRQSLGQGPEFLIYFQGTGAADDSGLPNDRFFAVRPEGSVSTLKIQRTERGDSAVYLCASSFGTSPWAGELFFGEGSRLTVL.